This T cell receptor (beta chain) was found in a study of OX40 agonist ivuxolimab in advanced cancers. At the level of the study: With ivuxolimab, an agonistic anti-OX40 (CD134) antibody, patients were treated. In this trial design, patients received ivuxolimab intravenously at 0.01 to 10 mg/kg every 2 weeks.

Study-wide results and limits: Clonal expansion by week 6 occurred in CD4+ and CD8+ blood T cells (at 0.1 to 3.0 mg/kg).

Sequenced by immunoSEQ multiplex PCR; TCRdb stores in-frame clones only, minus some. This sample has tens of thousands of clones, with around nine tenths found just once. Germline values: CDR1 ENHRY, CDR2 SYGVKD. V shed 2 bases and J shed 0 bases, with 10 bases lying between them. The CDR3 is 15 residues long. On this clone: Its antigen is not identified.

Samples of blood were obtained at baseline, on cycle 4 day 1, and on cycle 7 day 1. The J gene is TRBJ1-2, the V gene TRBV10-3; weak D call: TRBD1 (5 bases). The receptor was isolated from an adult with an advanced solid tumor such as melanoma, head and neck, liver or kidney cancer. This specimen was CD4+ or CD8+ T cells sorted from blood, taken in a trial of the OX40 agonist ivuxolimab. The CDR3: CAISETGRPNYGYTF. As DNA, the CDR3 is TGTGCCATCAGTGAGACAGGACGACCTAACTATGGCTACACCTTC.